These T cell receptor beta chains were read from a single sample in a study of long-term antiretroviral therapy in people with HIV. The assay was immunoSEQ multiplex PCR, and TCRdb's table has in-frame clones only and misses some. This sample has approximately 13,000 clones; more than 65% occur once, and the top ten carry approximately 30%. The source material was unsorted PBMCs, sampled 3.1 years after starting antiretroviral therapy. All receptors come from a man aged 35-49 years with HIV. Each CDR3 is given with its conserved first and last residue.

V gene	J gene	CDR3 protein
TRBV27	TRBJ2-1	CASKVMGQSYNEQFF
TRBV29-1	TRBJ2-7	CSVVGTATYEQYF
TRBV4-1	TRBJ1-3	CASSQVVAGSPGNTIYF
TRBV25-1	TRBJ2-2	CASSVTDRTGELFF
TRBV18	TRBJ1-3	CASSPGNTIYF
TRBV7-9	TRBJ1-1	CASSLAQNTEAFF
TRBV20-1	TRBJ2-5	CSASGGETQYF
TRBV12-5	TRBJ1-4	CASGLGQFLSSNANDEKLFF
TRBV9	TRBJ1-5	CASSAQGSNQPQHF
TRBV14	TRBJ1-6	CASSQKGQEDSPLHF
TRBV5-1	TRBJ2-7	CASSLGQSYEQYF
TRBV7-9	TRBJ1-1	CASTPTSPGTEAFF
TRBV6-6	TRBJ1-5	CASSLRTVDSNQPQHF
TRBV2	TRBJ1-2	CASSEAVDLYGYTF
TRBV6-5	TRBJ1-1	CASSYSWGNTEAFF
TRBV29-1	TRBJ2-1	CSVEGGGDEQFF
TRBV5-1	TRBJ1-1	CASSIVTGSTTEAFF
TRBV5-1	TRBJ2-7	CASSLGGFSYEQYF
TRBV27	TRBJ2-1	CASSSYKDEQFF
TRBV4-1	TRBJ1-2	CASSPEIYLNYGYTF
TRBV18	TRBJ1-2	CASSPQRQEGYTF
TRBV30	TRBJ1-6	CAYMGASYNSPLHF
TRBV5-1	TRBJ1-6	CASSSEGQGGSPLHF
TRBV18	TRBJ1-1	CASSPAREMNTEAFF
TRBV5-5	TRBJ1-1	CASSFWGAGNTEAFF
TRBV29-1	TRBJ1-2	CSVELGAPYGYTF
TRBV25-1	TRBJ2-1	CASSESGRGFGNEQFF
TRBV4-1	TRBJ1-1	CASSQEVGGTEAFF
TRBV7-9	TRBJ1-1	CASSLEGGYRTEAFF
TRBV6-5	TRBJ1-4	CASSYSGAGEKLFF
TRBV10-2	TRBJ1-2	CASSGDRDGYTF
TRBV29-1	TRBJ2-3	CSVEGSSTDTQYF
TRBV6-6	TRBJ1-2	CASSRQEDGYTF
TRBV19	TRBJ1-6	CASSIDPTGFSSPLHF
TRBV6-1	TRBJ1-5	CASSPGQGPNQPQHF
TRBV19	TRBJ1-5	CASSPSGGRNQPQHF
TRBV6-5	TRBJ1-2	CASSYSPGNYGYTF
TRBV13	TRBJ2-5	CASSLVGSGGAQETQYF
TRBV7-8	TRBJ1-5	CASSLDTVNQPQHF
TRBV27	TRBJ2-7	CASRRGPGLYEQYF
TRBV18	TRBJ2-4	CASSPLAKNIQYF
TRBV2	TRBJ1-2	CASIIDGGYTF
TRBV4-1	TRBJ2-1	CASSRAQGNEQFF
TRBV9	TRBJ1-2	CASSVDRASYGYTF
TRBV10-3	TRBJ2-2	CALSGEDGELFF
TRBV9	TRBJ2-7	CASSPGGSYEQYF
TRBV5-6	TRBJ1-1	CASSLEGANTEAFF
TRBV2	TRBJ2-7	CASSGDSRGEQYF
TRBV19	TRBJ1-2	CASSPRRVDYGYTF
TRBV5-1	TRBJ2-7	CASSLGQGATEQYF
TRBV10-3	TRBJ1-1	CAISEGGENTEAFF
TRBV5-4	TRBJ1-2	CASRPTGPFYGYTF
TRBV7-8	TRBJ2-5	CASSSGQAQETQYF